The 7 T cell receptor beta chains below come from one sample, sequenced in a study of vaccination and CD4 T cells after COVID-19. TCRdb independently ran MiXCR on the PCR reads; one entry per CDR3 protein. Of about 18,000 distinct CDR3 sequences in the sample, approximately 59% were seen once. The starting material was CD4+ T cells from blood, obtained before SARS-CoV-2 vaccination. The receptors were gathered from a human donor who had recovered from COVID-19.

This chain links TRBV19 with TRBJ2-3; TRBD1 matches at 7 bases. Germline lookup yields CDR1 LNHDA and CDR2 SQIVND (reference sequence). This CDR3 has 14 amino acids. The trim removed 7 bases at V and 4 bases at J, leaving 8 bases unmatched. The CDR3 loop reads CASNRQGVADTQYF. The CDR3 DNA sequence: TGTGCCAGTAATCGGCAGGGGGTGGCAGATACGCAGTATTTT.

V gene TRBV5-4 combines with J gene TRBJ2-7; TRBD2 aligns across 7 bases. Germline V gives CDR1 SGHNT, CDR2 YYREEE (reference sequence). The CDR3 extends over 15 amino acids. With V trimmed by 4 bases and J by 0 bases, 7 bases remained unmatched. For the CDR3, the DNA is TGTGCCAGCAGCCTGAGGGACTACAGCTCCTACGAGCAGTACTTC. Encoded protein: CASSLRDYSSYEQYF.

The chain has TRBV9 and TRBJ2-3, with TRBD2 matching 10 bases. V dropped 0 bases and J dropped 0; count of bases not matched to a gene: 7. CDR3 length equals 18 residues. CDR1 SGDLS and CDR2 YYNGEE come from the germline V gene. CDR3 bases: TGTGCCAGCAGCGTAGGACTAGCGGGCCTCGCTAGCACAGATACGCAGTATTTT. Its translation is CASSVGLAGLASTDTQYF.

Here the CDR3 DNA reads TGTGCCAGTAGTGGGGGAAGGGGCGGCTACACCTTC. Translated, it gives CASSGGRGGYTF. The V call is TRBV19, the J call TRBJ1-2, with a possible D match to TRBD1 (5 bases). The germline CDR1 and CDR2 sequences are LNHDA and SQIVND (reference sequence). V gave up 5 bases and J gave up 8 bases, with 12 bases separating them. CDR3 length equals 12 residues.

Only one count was recorded for this clonotype. The chain links TRBV7-2 to TRBJ2-7, with TRBD2 matching over 10 bases. The V segment lost 3 bases and the J segment 6 bases; nucleotides outside the gene matches: 11. Germline-derived CDR1 and CDR2 are SGHTA and FQGNSA. This CDR3 has 16 amino acids. The CDR3 coding sequence is TGTGCCAGCAGCTTCTCCGGGGTAGCGGGAGGAGGCGAGCAGTACTTC. Translating it yields CASSFSGVAGGGEQYF.

This clonotype was found a few times. V is TRBV6-1 and J is TRBJ1-1; D is ambiguous. The germline V and J ends were trimmed by 8 bases and 10 bases, with 14 bases remaining between them. This CDR3 region has 11 residues. The germline V gene has CDR1 MNHNS and CDR2 SASEGT. The CDR3 here is CASVYLPRAFF. CDR3 sequence (DNA): TGTGCCAGCGTATATCTACCCAGAGCTTTCTTT.

This clonotype was detected only a few times. J is TRBJ2-5 and V is TRBV7-6, with a weak D call TRBD1 (5 bases). From germline, CDR1 is SGHVS and CDR2 FNYEAQ. Trimming took 4 bases from V and 4 from J, leaving 13 bases between them. CDR3 length: 14 amino acids. As DNA, the CDR3 is TGTGCCAGCAGCTCCCCCCTCAGGGCAGAGACCCAGTACTTC. It translates to CASSSPLRAETQYF.